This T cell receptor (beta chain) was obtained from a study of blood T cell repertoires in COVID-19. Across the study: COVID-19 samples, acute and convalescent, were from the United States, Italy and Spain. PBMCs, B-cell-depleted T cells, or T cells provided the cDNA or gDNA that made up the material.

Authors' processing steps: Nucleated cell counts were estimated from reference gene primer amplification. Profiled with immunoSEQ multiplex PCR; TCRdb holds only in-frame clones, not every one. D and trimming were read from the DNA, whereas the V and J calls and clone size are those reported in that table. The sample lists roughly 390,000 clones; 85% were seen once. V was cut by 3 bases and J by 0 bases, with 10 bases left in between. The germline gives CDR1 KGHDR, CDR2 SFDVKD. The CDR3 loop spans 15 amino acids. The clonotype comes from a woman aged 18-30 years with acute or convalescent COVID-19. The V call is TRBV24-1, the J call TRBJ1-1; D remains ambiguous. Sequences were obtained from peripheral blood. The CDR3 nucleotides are TGTGCCACCAGTGATACGACACAGATGAACACTGAAGCTTTCTTT. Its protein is CATSDTTQMNTEAFF.